These 25 T cell receptor beta chains were all obtained from the same sample, sequenced in a study of vaccination effects on CD4 cells after COVID-19. The culture ran for approximately nine days before CD4+ T cells were isolated. Their SARS-CoV-2 infection, verified by PCR, occurred between March and December 2020. Everyone in the study got two shots of either the BNT162b2 or mRNA-1273 vaccine. The table came from immunoSEQ multiplex PCR; TCRdb's copy has only in-frame clones and leaves some out. The table records roughly 46,000 clones, 65% to 80% of them present only once. Antigens for these TCRs are unknown. The sequencing used CD4+ T cells from PBMCs cultured without peptide, collected after COVID-19 vaccination. The receptors here all came from a human donor who had a prior SARS-CoV-2 infection.

Concerning this clone: An end of the junction does not agree with germline; a read error may underlie this. The rearrangement links TRBV9 to TRBJ2-1, with 7 bases lining up with TRBD2. CDR3 length: 15 residues. The germline V gene has CDR1 SGDLS and CDR2 YYNGEE. The CDR3 DNA is TGTGCCAGCACCGTAGGGGACTACACCTACAATGAGCAGTTCTTC. Translated: CASTVGDYTYNEQFF.

The chain employs TRBV18 and TRBJ2-7; D perhaps matches TRBD2 (6 bases). V was shortened by 3 bases and J by 2 bases, with 8 bases between the two germline ends. Germline V lookup: CDR1 KGHSH, CDR2 LQKENI. The CDR3 sequence is 13 residues long. CDR3 region: CASSPPGAYEQYF. CDR3 DNA: TGTGCCAGCTCACCCCCGGGGGCCTACGAGCAGTACTTC.

The J gene is TRBJ2-3, the V gene TRBV27; D is ambiguous. The CDR3 contains 14 residues. CDR1 is MNHEY, CDR2 SMNVEV, per germline (reference sequence). The V end lost 2 bases, the J end lost 1 base, and 7 bases lay between the germline ends. CDR3 coding DNA: TGTGCCAGCAGTTTAAAACGGGGCACAGATACGCAGTATTTT. Translating it yields CASSLKRGTDTQYF.

The rearrangement joins TRBV4-2 to TRBJ2-3; 7 nucleotides agree with TRBD2. From germline, CDR1 is LGHNA and CDR2 YNFKEQ. V was pared by 1 base and J by 6 bases, with 10 bases of the junction left unmatched. The CDR3 runs 16 residues. This CDR3 reads CASSQAGFSGVDTQYF. CDR3 nucleotide sequence: TGTGCCAGCAGCCAAGCCGGCTTCAGCGGGGTGGATACGCAGTATTTT.

The chain couples TRBV3-1 (or the pseudogene TRBV3-2) to TRBJ1-2; D uncertain. The V gene's germline CDR1 is LGHDT and CDR2 YNNKEL (reference sequence). The CDR3 covers 12 residues. With 0 bases removed from V and 1 base from J, the gap between germline ends came to 0 bases. The CDR3 protein is CASSQDNYGYTF. CDR3 in DNA: TGTGCCAGCAGCCAAGATAACTATGGCTACACCTTC.

This clone was found a few times. This chain uses TRBV5-6 with TRBJ1-5, with D uncertain. V was cut by 2 bases and J by 0 bases, with 12 bases left in between. The CDR3 loop spans 16 amino acids. Germline CDR1 is SGHDT and CDR2 is YYEEEE. The CDR3 nucleotides read TGTGCCAGCAGCTTTATGCAGCTAAATAGCAATCAGCCCCAGCATTTT. Its protein product is CASSFMQLNSNQPQHF. Full variable domain (rest looked up from reference TRBV5-6 and TRBJ1-5): DAGVTQSPTHLIKTRGQQVTLRCSPKSGHDTVSWYQQALGQGPQFIFQYYEEEERQRGNFPDRFSGHQFPNYSSELNVNALLLGDSALYLCASSFMQLNSNQPQHFGDGTRLSIL.

The V and J genes are TRBV7-9 and TRBJ1-4, with D perhaps matching TRBD1 (6 bases). V lost 1 base, J lost 8 bases, and 14 bases lay in between. Germline V gene lookup returns CDR1 SEHNR and CDR2 FQNEAQ (reference sequence). The CDR3 has 15 amino acids. CDR3 sequence (DNA): TGTGCCAGCAGCTTAGGATCGGGGGGCTGGGAAAAACTGTTTTTT. Its translation: CASSLGSGGWEKLFF.

J is TRBJ1-2 and V is TRBV18, with TRBD1 matching over 8 bases. Germline CDR1 KGHSH, CDR2 LQKENI. The CDR3 sequence is 17 residues long. Losses at the gene ends were 1 base for V and 4 bases for J; bases not matched to a gene: 11. DNA for the CDR3: TGTGCCAGCTCACCACAACAACTCAGGGGGCTTAGCTATGGCTACACCTTC. Translated, it gives CASSPQQLRGLSYGYTF.

This chain uses TRBV7-2 with TRBJ2-7; 7 bases map to TRBD2. The CDR3 is 14 amino acids. Germline V lookup: CDR1 SGHTA, CDR2 FQGNSA. Unmatched junction bases numbered 9, after V lost 4 bases and J lost 6 bases. CDR3 in DNA: TGTGCCAGCAGCTCCCGAGGACTAGTCATCGAGCAGTACTTC. Translation: CASSSRGLVIEQYF.

The J gene is TRBJ1-1, the V gene TRBV12-3 or TRBV12-4, with 7 bases aligning to TRBD1. V trimming: 5 bases; J trimming: 7 bases; junction bases outside the gene matches: 4. This CDR3 has 12 residues. The CDR3 coding sequence is TGTGCCAGCAGTCTGGGACAGATTGAAGCTTTCTTT. Amino acid sequence: CASSLGQIEAFF.

The gene calls are TRBV2 and TRBJ2-1, with 9 bases lining up with TRBD1. This CDR3 region has 13 residues. Trimming at V came to 7 bases and at J to 3 bases, leaving 1 base not matched to a gene. CDR1 is SNHLY and CDR2 is FYNNEI in the germline V gene. This chain's CDR3 is CASTGQGYNEQFF. The CDR3 region has the DNA TGTGCCAGCACGGGACAGGGCTACAATGAGCAGTTCTTC.

The rearrangement uses TRBV6-6 and TRBJ1-3; D possibly corresponds to TRBD1 (5 bases). The germline gives CDR1 MNHNY, CDR2 SVGAGI (reference sequence). This CDR3 is 16 amino acids long. Trimming shortened V by 5 bases and J by 0 bases, and 14 bases separated the two germline ends. The CDR3 is CASSNLGVISGNTIYF. In DNA form, the CDR3 reads TGTGCCAGCAGTAACCTGGGGGTCATCTCTGGAAACACCATATATTTT.

The V call is TRBV5-4, the J call TRBJ1-1, with 7 bases identical to TRBD1. CDR3 length: 15 amino acids. With V trimmed by 4 bases and J by 10 bases, 16 bases remained unmatched. Germline V gives CDR1 SGHNT, CDR2 YYREEE (reference sequence). CDR3 in amino acids: CASSLGTAQGLGAFF. The CDR3 DNA is TGTGCCAGCAGCCTGGGAACGGCACAGGGGCTGGGAGCTTTCTTT.

The chain has TRBV6-5 and TRBJ1-2, with TRBD1 matching 8 bases. The CDR3 totals 14 residues. Germline CDR1 reads MNHEY; CDR2 reads SVGAGI. Losses at the gene ends were 0 bases for V and 7 bases for J; bases not matched to a gene: 4. CDR3 residues: CASSYSRTGPGYTF. DNA for the CDR3: TGTGCCAGCAGTTACTCTCGGACAGGGCCTGGCTACACCTTC.

The chain combines TRBV2 with TRBJ2-7; 9 nucleotides agree with TRBD1. The germline CDR1 and CDR2 sequences are SNHLY and FYNNEI. The length of the CDR3 is 17 residues. V shed 5 bases, J shed 5 bases, and the junction held 16 bases outside the gene matches. The CDR3 sequence: CASSQTAGDRVRNEQYF. The CDR3 DNA follows: TGTGCCAGCAGTCAGACCGCCGGGGACAGGGTCAGGAACGAGCAGTACTTC. The complete variable domain, with remaining parts taken from reference TRBV2 and TRBJ2-7, reads EPEVTQTPSHQVTQMGQEVILRCVPISNHLYFYWYRQILGQKVEFLVSFYNNEISEKSEIFDDQFSVERPDGSNFTLKIRSTKLEDSAMYFCASSQTAGDRVRNEQYFGPGTRLTVT.

V gene TRBV18 combines with J gene TRBJ2-5, with D uncertain. Looked up from germline, CDR1 is KGHSH and CDR2 is LQKENI. Trimming left V 0 bases short and J 2 bases short, with 7 bases between. This CDR3 is 14 amino acids long. In DNA form, the CDR3 reads TGTGCCAGCTCACCACCGGAAGGGCAAGAGACCCAGTACTTC. This sequence encodes CASSPPEGQETQYF.

V gene TRBV15 combines with J gene TRBJ1-4; unclear D gene. The CDR3 has 14 residues. CDR1 and CDR2 (germline): LNHNV, YYDKDF (reference sequence). Trimming took 5 bases from V and 4 from J, leaving 11 bases between them. In nucleotides, the CDR3 is TGTGCCACCAGCTACCGGGCGCTTAATGAAAAACTGTTTTTT. Translating gives CATSYRALNEKLFF.

Written as DNA, the CDR3 is TGTGCCAGCAAAAGGGAGGCAACGGAGCAGTTCTTC. Residues: CASKREATEQFF. This rearrangement joins TRBV2 to TRBJ2-1; a weak D match, TRBD2 (6 bases). The V gene's germline CDR1 is SNHLY and CDR2 FYNNEI. The CDR3 consists of 12 residues. Deletions cut 7 bases from V and 10 bases from J, with 14 bases between.

The gene calls are TRBV6-5 and TRBJ2-7; D is unresolved. The CDR3 covers 14 residues. V lost 6 bases and J 2 bases, leaving 14 bases between the germline ends. The germline CDR1 and CDR2 sequences are MNHEY and SVGAGI. The CDR3 DNA reads TGTGCCAGCAGGCCTAGGCGCCTGGCCTACGAGCAGTACTTC. It specifies CASRPRRLAYEQYF.

CDR3 amino acids: CASSHAGNGYTF. The CDR3 region has the DNA TGTGCCAGCAGCCACGCAGGGAATGGCTACACCTTC. The chain recombines TRBV3-1 (or the pseudogene TRBV3-2) with TRBJ1-2; TRBD1 might be the D (5 bases). Trimming pared 3 bases from V and 6 bases from J, leaving 8 bases between. From germline, CDR1 is LGHDT and CDR2 YNNKEL (reference sequence). This CDR3 is built from 12 residues.

The CDR3 nucleotides are TGCGCCAGCAGCCAAGCAGGGAACTATGGCTACACCTTC. Translation gives CASSQAGNYGYTF. The chain employs TRBV4-3 and TRBJ1-2; tentatively, D is TRBD1 (5 bases). Looked up from germline, CDR1 is LGHNA and CDR2 is YSLEER. The CDR3 is 13 amino acids. The V and J ends lost 1 base and 2 bases respectively, with 5 bases between them.

This clone was found a few times. Written as DNA, the CDR3 is TGTGCCAGCTCACCAGAGGGGGTTGAGTACACTGAAGCTTTCTTT. Its translation is CASSPEGVEYTEAFF. V gene TRBV18 combines with J gene TRBJ1-1; D is perhaps TRBD1 (6 bases). In germline, CDR1 is KGHSH, CDR2 LQKENI. The CDR3 contains 15 residues. Trimming left V 2 bases short and J 3 bases short, with 13 bases between.

This clone is labeled large. Other DNA sequences from this sample encode an identical CDR3 as well. The chain carries TRBV7-2 and TRBJ2-5; D is ambiguous. V was shortened by 2 bases and J by 5 bases, with 9 bases between the two germline ends. The germline gives CDR1 SGHTA, CDR2 FQGNSA. The length of the CDR3 is 13 residues. CDR3 sequence: CASSLSLGETQYF. CDR3 DNA sequence: TGTGCCAGCAGCTTATCCCTGGGGGAGACCCAGTACTTC.

The chain combines TRBV18 with TRBJ2-1; possibly TRBD1 for D (5 bases). Germline CDR1 reads KGHSH; CDR2 reads LQKENI. Trimming left V 1 base short and J 3 bases short, with 10 bases between. The CDR3 spans 15 residues. CDR3 nucleotides: TGTGCCAGCTCACCACGGCAGGGTAACTACAATGAGCAGTTCTTC. Its protein is CASSPRQGNYNEQFF.

V and J are TRBV9 and TRBJ2-3, with 7 bases lining up with TRBD2. V lost 0 bases, J lost 7 bases, and 8 bases stayed unmatched. Germline assignment: CDR1 SGDLS and CDR2 YYNGEE. The CDR3 totals 15 residues. The CDR3 DNA reads as TGTGCCAGCAGCGTAGACCTAGCGGAGTCGAATACGCAGTATTTT. It codes for CASSVDLAESNTQYF.